Here is one T cell receptor (beta chain) with its context. The target antigen is unknown. This specimen comes from a study of monozygotic twins with inflammatory bowel disease. Study-level points and caveats: Background noise in patient repertoires may stem from differing immunosuppressive treatments.

Germline V CDR1 and CDR2: SGHTA, FQGTGA. This CDR3 has 14 residues. TCRdb re-called the 5' RACE reads, yielding one record per CDR3 amino acid sequence without DNA. In all, the sample yields a few hundred thousand distinct CDR3 sequences. This receptor was taken from a human donor with ulcerative colitis or Crohn's disease, or a healthy co-twin of an affected twin (not recorded which). The rearrangement uses TRBV7-3 and TRBJ2-1. Sequences were obtained from blood. CDR3 amino acids: CASSLDPAYNEQFF.